Listed below are T cell receptor beta chains from one sample, sequenced in a study of blood T cell repertoires in COVID-19. Repertoires were generated with immunoSEQ multiplex PCR, while TCRdb's copy carries only in-frame clones and drops some. This sample has 200,000 to 250,000 clones, with around 86% found just once. Sequencing was done on a sample of peripheral blood. The receptor set was obtained from a woman older than 75 with COVID-19, enrolled during active disease. CDR3s include the opening cysteine and the closing phenylalanine or tryptophan. The D gene is left open where the match is weak. Expanded clones get a size class; other rows say once, few or many, or leave the size out.

v_call	d_call	clone_size	j_call	cdr3_nt	cdr3_aa
TRBV4-1	NA	NA	TRBJ2-1	TGCGCCAGCAGCCAAGATCGACTCAATGAGCAGTTCTTC	CASSQDRLNEQFF
TRBV19	TRBD1	NA	TRBJ1-2	TGTGCCAGTAGTCGGCGAGGGCAGGGGGACTATGGCTACACCTTC	CASSRRGQGDYGYTF
TRBV30	TRBD1	NA	TRBJ1-6	TGTGCCTGGAGTGCCAGGACAGGGGGGTATAATTCACCCCTCCACTTT	CAWSARTGGYNSPLHF
TRBV11-2	NA	NA	TRBJ2-1	TGTGCCAGCAGCATCATAGAATACAATGAGCAGTTCTTC	CASSIIEYNEQFF
TRBV9	NA	NA	TRBJ2-2	TGTGCCAGCAGCCGACAGAACACCGGGGAGCTGTTTTTT	CASSRQNTGELFF
TRBV18	NA	NA	TRBJ2-5	TGTGCCAGCTCAGCGGGTACGGGGGAAGAGACCCAGTACTTC	CASSAGTGEETQYF
TRBV19	TRBD1	few	TRBJ1-3	TGTGCCAGTAGGCGACACGGACAGGGAGAAATGGACACCATATATTTT	CASRRHGQGEMDTIYF
TRBV7-9	NA	NA	TRBJ2-7	TGTGCCAGCAGCTTCGGCGGGACCCACGAGCAGTACTTC	CASSFGGTHEQYF
TRBV4-1	TRBD2	NA	TRBJ2-1	TGCGCCAGCAGCCAACCCTGGACTAGCGGGGACGGTGAGCAGTTCTTC	CASSQPWTSGDGEQFF
TRBV19	NA	NA	TRBJ1-2	TGTGCCAGTAGTGGAGCAGAGCCAAGGACTAGGGGCTACACCTTC	CASSGAEPRTRGYTF
TRBV5-6	TRBD1	few	TRBJ1-5	TGTGCCAGCAGCTTAATGGACAGGGGGCATCAGCCCCAGCATTTT	CASSLMDRGHQPQHF
TRBV19	TRBD1	once	TRBJ1-4	TGTGCCAGTAGTATAACAGGGGGCGCGACGAAAAAACTGTTTTTT	CASSITGGATKKLFF
TRBV7-9	TRBD1	NA	TRBJ2-7	TGTGCCAGCAGCTTTGGACAGGGAGGAAACGAGCAGTACTTC	CASSFGQGGNEQYF
TRBV15	TRBD1	NA	TRBJ1-2	TGTGCCACCAGTCCTAGGACAGGGTATGGCTACACCTTC	CATSPRTGYGYTF
TRBV6-5	NA	NA	TRBJ1-6	TGTGCCAGCAAGAGGCAAGAGGGACTTCTGCCCCTCCACTTT	CASKRQEGLLPLHF
TRBV7-2	TRBD1	NA	TRBJ1-5	TGTGCCAGCAGCCCCACGACAGGGAATCAGCCCCAGCATTTT	CASSPTTGNQPQHF
TRBV18	NA	NA	TRBJ1-5	TGTGCCAGCTGTCAGGGTAGCAATCAGCCCCAGCATTTT	CASCQGSNQPQHF
TRBV2	NA	NA	TRBJ1-1	TGTGCCAGCAGCCGGTCCCCCGGAGGCACTGAAGCTTTCTTT	CASSRSPGGTEAFF
TRBV5-1	TRBD2	few	TRBJ2-2	TGCGCCAGCAGCCCGACGGGGGGCACCGGGGAGCTGTTTTTT	CASSPTGGTGELFF
TRBV3-1/TRBV3-2	NA	NA	TRBJ1-2	TGTGCCAGCAGCCCTGGGGGAGGGGAAAACACCTTC	CASSPGGGENTF
TRBV7-2	NA	NA	TRBJ1-5	TGTGCCAGCACCGCAACGGACCGGACACAGCCCCAGCATTTT	CASTATDRTQPQHF
TRBV11-1	NA	many	TRBJ2-5	TGTGCCAGCAGCTTAGGGGCTTCGCAAGAGACCCAGTACTTC	CASSLGASQETQYF
TRBV28	TRBD1	NA	TRBJ1-1	TGTGCCAGCAGTTCGCCCCCCGGGACAGGGAACACTGAAGCTTTCTTT	CASSSPPGTGNTEAFF
TRBV5-4	TRBD2	NA	TRBJ2-1	TGTGCCAGCAGCTTGGACGGACTAGCGTACAATGAGCAGTTCTTC	CASSLDGLAYNEQFF
TRBV3-1/TRBV3-2	TRBD2	NA	TRBJ2-5	TGTGCCAGCAGCCAGCGCGGGGGGGCTGAGACCCAGTACTTC	CASSQRGGAETQYF
TRBV4-1	TRBD2	NA	TRBJ2-1	TGCGCCAGCAGCCCCCGGACTAGCGGGAGGGCCGCTAATGAGCAGTTCTTC	CASSPRTSGRAANEQFF
TRBV9	NA	NA	TRBJ1-2	TGTGCCAGCAGCGCCCGACAGGTTCTAGGGTATGGCTACACCTTC	CASSARQVLGYGYTF
TRBV5-1	NA	NA	TRBJ2-3	TGCGCCAGCAGCCCCCCAGACACTAGCACAGATACGCAGTATTTT	CASSPPDTSTDTQYF
TRBV3-1/TRBV3-2	NA	NA	TRBJ2-5	TGTGCCAGCAGACAAGGGTCCGGGTTGCAGACCCAGTACTTC	CASRQGSGLQTQYF
TRBV12-3/TRBV12-4	NA	NA	TRBJ1-1	TGTGCCAGCTGTCGAGTGAACACTGAAGCTTTCTTT	CASCRVNTEAFF
TRBV28	NA	NA	TRBJ2-5	TGTGCCAGCAGTTTTTGGAGGGGGGGAGAGACCCAGTACTTC	CASSFWRGGETQYF
TRBV29-1	TRBD1	once	TRBJ1-1	TGCAGCGTATTACAGGGGAAGGCTGAAGCTTTCTTT	CSVLQGKAEAFF
TRBV5-4	NA	NA	TRBJ1-3	TGTGCCAGCAGCTTAGGGGTATCTGGAAACACCATATATTTT	CASSLGVSGNTIYF
TRBV7-2	TRBD2	NA	TRBJ2-5	TGTGCCAGCAGCTCACCCGGGACTAGGACTACAGAGACCCAGTACTTC	CASSSPGTRTTETQYF
TRBV19	NA	NA	TRBJ2-7	TGTGCCAGTAGTGGGCAGACCCTGTACGAGCAGTACTTC	CASSGQTLYEQYF
TRBV18	NA	NA	TRBJ1-6	TGTGCCAGCTCACCGGCCAGTGTTGCTTCACCCCTCCACTTT	CASSPASVASPLHF
TRBV4-2	NA	NA	TRBJ2-5	TGTGCCAGCAGCCAAGCTGAGGGAAAGACCCAGTACTTC	CASSQAEGKTQYF
TRBV27	NA	NA	TRBJ2-1	TGTGCCAGCAGTTTATCATGGAGAGCCCATGAGCAGTTCTTC	CASSLSWRAHEQFF
TRBV7-8	NA	NA	TRBJ2-1	TGTGCCAGCAGCTTTTCGCACAGCTATGAGCAGTTCTTC	CASSFSHSYEQFF
TRBV7-2	NA	once	TRBJ2-7	TGTGCCAGCAGCTTACAGTTCGCAGGGCCATACGAGCAGTACTTC	CASSLQFAGPYEQYF
TRBV6-5	TRBD1	NA	TRBJ1-4	TGTGCCAGCAGCTATAAGGGGGCTAGTAATGAAAAACTGTTTTTT	CASSYKGASNEKLFF
TRBV6-5	TRBD2	NA	TRBJ2-5	TGTGCCAGCAGTTTTTGGACTAGCGGGGGGTTCGAGACCCAGTACTTC	CASSFWTSGGFETQYF
TRBV3-1/TRBV3-2	NA	NA	TRBJ1-6	TGTGCCAGCAGCCGGGAAATAAAGGGGACCTATAATTCACCCCTCCACTTT	CASSREIKGTYNSPLHF
TRBV19	TRBD1	NA	TRBJ1-5	TGTGCCAGTAGTATAGACAGACCGGGACAGGGGTACAATCAGCCCCAGCATTTT	CASSIDRPGQGYNQPQHF
TRBV19	NA	few	TRBJ1-3	TGTGCCAGTACCCACCAATCGGAGTCTGGAAACACCATATATTTT	CASTHQSESGNTIYF
TRBV7-8	NA	NA	TRBJ2-5	TGTGCCAGCAGCCCTTACCAAGAGACCCAGTACTTC	CASSPYQETQYF